A selection of T cell receptor beta chains follows, all from one sample in a study of blood T cell repertoires in COVID-19. The repertoire was sequenced with immunoSEQ multiplex PCR; TCRdb's copy has only in-frame clones and lacks some. The table records a few hundred thousand clones, almost 85% of them present only once. Specimen: peripheral blood. The origin of the receptors is a man aged 50 to 60 with active or convalescent COVID-19. Both conserved end residues are part of each CDR3. The order of the fields is V gene, D gene, J gene, clone size, CDR3 protein, CDR3 DNA. A D gene is named only where the DNA matches it firmly. Not every row has a clone size; where given, it reads once, few, many or a size class.

v_gene: TRBV7-6
d_gene: TRBD2
j_gene: TRBJ2-1
abundance: NA
CDR3aa: CASSSSTSYEQFF
CDR3nt: TGTGCCAGCAGCTCCTCGACTAGCTATGAGCAGTTCTTC

v_gene: TRBV6-4
d_gene: NA
j_gene: TRBJ1-5
abundance: NA
CDR3aa: CASTDSARVLGQPQHF
CDR3nt: TGTGCCAGCACCGACTCCGCCAGGGTGTTGGGTCAGCCCCAGCATTTT

v_gene: TRBV9
d_gene: NA
j_gene: TRBJ2-7
abundance: many
CDR3aa: CASSVATGFSYEQYF
CDR3nt: TGTGCCAGCAGCGTAGCTACGGGGTTCTCCTACGAGCAGTACTTC

v_gene: TRBV4-3
d_gene: NA
j_gene: TRBJ1-1
abundance: NA
CDR3aa: CASSSGDPPYTEAFF
CDR3nt: TGCGCCAGCAGCTCAGGGGACCCCCCTTACACTGAAGCTTTCTTT

v_gene: TRBV7-9
d_gene: TRBD1
j_gene: TRBJ1-2
abundance: NA
CDR3aa: CASSSSTGAYGYTF
CDR3nt: TGTGCCAGCAGCTCCTCGACAGGGGCCTATGGCTACACCTTC

v_gene: TRBV4-1
d_gene: NA
j_gene: TRBJ1-1
abundance: NA
CDR3aa: CASSPARVMNTEAFF
CDR3nt: TGCGCCAGCAGCCCCGCCCGGGTCATGAACACTGAAGCTTTCTTT

v_gene: TRBV30
d_gene: NA
j_gene: TRBJ1-2
abundance: NA
CDR3aa: CAWRGQSGTGYTF
CDR3nt: TGTGCCTGGAGAGGGCAGTCGGGAACTGGCTACACCTTC

v_gene: TRBV5-6
d_gene: NA
j_gene: TRBJ2-7
abundance: few
CDR3aa: CASSLTASVRGYEQYF
CDR3nt: TGTGCCAGCAGCTTGACAGCCAGTGTTAGGGGCTACGAGCAGTACTTC

v_gene: TRBV19
d_gene: TRBD1
j_gene: TRBJ1-2
abundance: NA
CDR3aa: CASTPRDSYGYTF
CDR3nt: TGTGCCAGTACCCCCCGGGACAGCTATGGCTACACCTTC

v_gene: TRBV15
d_gene: NA
j_gene: TRBJ2-3
abundance: NA
CDR3aa: CATSRDLPSGTAGDTQYF
CDR3nt: TGTGCCACCAGCAGAGATTTGCCCTCGGGGACCGCGGGGGATACGCAGTATTTT

v_gene: TRBV3-1/TRBV3-2
d_gene: NA
j_gene: TRBJ2-7
abundance: NA
CDR3aa: CASSQGGGGLREQYF
CDR3nt: TGTGCCAGCAGCCAAGGAGGCGGCGGACTGCGCGAGCAGTACTTC

v_gene: TRBV28
d_gene: NA
j_gene: TRBJ2-5
abundance: NA
CDR3aa: CASSPPLRETQYF
CDR3nt: TGTGCCAGCAGCCCCCCTCTGCGGGAGACCCAGTACTTC

v_gene: TRBV20-1
d_gene: NA
j_gene: TRBJ1-1
abundance: NA
CDR3aa: CSALLNTEAFF
CDR3nt: TGCAGTGCTCTTTTGAACACTGAAGCTTTCTTT

v_gene: TRBV27
d_gene: NA
j_gene: TRBJ2-1
abundance: NA
CDR3aa: CASSPRGIRDEQFF
CDR3nt: TGTGCCAGCAGTCCGAGGGGGATTCGCGATGAGCAGTTCTTC

v_gene: TRBV29-1
d_gene: NA
j_gene: TRBJ1-5
abundance: NA
CDR3aa: CSVGQNRNQPQHF
CDR3nt: TGCAGCGTTGGACAGAATAGGAATCAGCCCCAGCATTTT

v_gene: TRBV18
d_gene: NA
j_gene: TRBJ1-5
abundance: NA
CDR3aa: CASSPGQNQPQHF
CDR3nt: TGTGCCAGCTCACCGGGCCAGAATCAGCCCCAGCATTTT

v_gene: TRBV11-1
d_gene: TRBD1
j_gene: TRBJ1-3
abundance: NA
CDR3aa: CASSGTQGDYGNTIYF
CDR3nt: TGTGCCAGCAGCGGTACCCAGGGGGATTACGGAAACACCATATATTTT

v_gene: TRBV4-3
d_gene: TRBD1
j_gene: TRBJ2-2
abundance: NA
CDR3aa: CASSQDGQGARTGELFF
CDR3nt: TGCGCCAGCAGCCAAGATGGACAGGGGGCTAGAACCGGGGAGCTGTTTTTT

v_gene: TRBV7-3
d_gene: NA
j_gene: TRBJ2-2
abundance: NA
CDR3aa: CASSSTDTGELFF
CDR3nt: TGTGCCAGCAGCTCCACAGACACCGGGGAGCTGTTTTTT

v_gene: TRBV4-2
d_gene: NA
j_gene: TRBJ2-7
abundance: NA
CDR3aa: CASSQEPVGSGRYEQYF
CDR3nt: TGTGCCAGCAGCCAAGAACCTGTAGGTAGCGGACGCTACGAGCAGTACTTC

v_gene: TRBV5-1
d_gene: NA
j_gene: TRBJ2-5
abundance: NA
CDR3aa: CASSPGGAQETQYF
CDR3nt: TGCGCCAGCAGCCCTGGAGGGGCTCAAGAGACCCAGTACTTC

v_gene: TRBV11-3
d_gene: NA
j_gene: TRBJ2-7
abundance: NA
CDR3aa: CASSLGYSYEQYF
CDR3nt: TGTGCCAGCAGCTTGGGCTACAGTTACGAGCAGTACTTC